This paragraph covers one TCR beta chain sequence. The antigen remains undetermined. The data were taken from a study of shared clonotypes between healthy human individuals. Study information: Donors, aged 18 to 49, were a couple of women and a few men. Study findings and constraints: Only a few donors were included, so the genetic and exposure-history diversity represented was limited. A few donors showed sharing of about 4.6% of naive CD4 clonotypes.

CDR3 length: 13 residues. Per the germline V gene, CDR1 is SGHTA and CDR2 is FQGTGA. The V gene end was trimmed by 5 bases and the J gene end by 4 bases; junction bases not matched to a gene: 1. TCRdb's copy holds only in-frame clones and misses some; the assay was immunoSEQ multiplex PCR. The sample holds about 1,500,000 clones, around 97% seen once. The sequence derives from a man aged 25-45 years in good health. The sample taken for sequencing was naive CD4+ T cells sorted from blood. Subset specified: CD45RA+ positively selected. The V and J genes are TRBV7-3 and TRBJ1-4; 7 bases align to TRBD1. CDR3 loop: CASSPGGNEKLFF. DNA of the CDR3: TGTGCCAGCAGCCCAGGGGGTAATGAAAAACTGTTTTTT. Variable domain in full (rest from reference TRBV7-3 and TRBJ1-4): GAGVSQTPSNKVTEKGKYVELRCDPISGHTALYWYRQSLGQGPEFLIYFQGTGAADDSGLPNDRFFAVRPEGSVSTLKIQRTERGDSAVYLCASSPGGNEKLFFGSGTQLSVL.